The 24 T cell receptor beta chains below were found in one sample sequenced in a study of T-cell memory formation after mild COVID-19. TCRdb re-called the 5' RACE reads with MiXCR, one entry per CDR3 protein. The data hold around 320,000 distinct CDR3 sequences, with just under 20% observed a single time. The sequenced sample consisted of PBMCs or a T cell subset sorted from them (not recorded which). These receptors all stem from a man younger than 35 who had mild COVID-19 (a few samples of this study predate the infection). Cell type and time point are not known.

A few counts support this clonotype. This chain links TRBV7-2 with TRBJ2-1; D uncertain. CDR3 size: 14 residues. Germline V gene lookup returns CDR1 SGHTA and CDR2 FQGNSA. V was cut by 5 bases and J by 5 bases, with 13 bases left in between. Written as DNA, the CDR3 is TGTGCCAGCAGCCCAGGCGAGGCTAACAATGAGCAGTTCTTC. Its protein is CASSPGEANNEQFF.

This clonotype occurred a few times. The chain uses TRBV14 and TRBJ2-5; 8 bases are a match to TRBD2. The CDR3 runs to 20 residues. CDR1 is SGHDN, CDR2 FVKESK, per germline. The J segment lost 2 bases and the V segment lost 0 bases, leaving 17 bases of the junction unmatched. The CDR3 reads CASSQEKSLVRERGQETQYF. The CDR3 nucleotides are TGTGCCAGCAGCCAAGAAAAATCACTCGTTAGGGAGCGGGGGCAAGAGACCCAGTACTTC.

This clonotype came up once. This chain uses TRBV6-4 with TRBJ2-7; 13 nucleotides agree with TRBD2. This CDR3 has 17 residues. Germline loops: CDR1 MRHNA, CDR2 SNTAGT. J was trimmed by 1 base and V by 2 bases; bases with no gene match: 5. The CDR3 nucleotides read TGTGCCAGCAGTGACGGGACTAGCGGGGAGACATCCTACGAGCAGTACGTC. Encoded protein: CASSDGTSGETSYEQYV.

V gene TRBV9 combines with J gene TRBJ2-5; D possibly matches TRBD1 or TRBD2 (6 bases each). Germline CDR1 and CDR2: SGDLS and YYNGEE. This CDR3 comprises 15 residues. V gave up 2 bases and J gave up 3 bases, with 14 bases separating them. The chain's CDR3 is CASSVGNRGEETQYF. In DNA form, the CDR3 reads TGTGCCAGCAGCGTCGGGAATAGGGGGGAAGAGACCCAGTACTTC.

This clonotype was detected only a few times. V gene TRBV5-1 combines with J gene TRBJ2-3; 8 bases match TRBD2. Germline CDR1 reads SGHRS; CDR2 reads YFSETQ. The CDR3 loop spans 16 amino acids. The ends lost 3 bases at V and 3 bases at J; junction bases unmatched: 9. The CDR3 DNA sequence: TGCGCCAGCAGCTCCTCGGGACTAGGTACGACAGATACGCAGTATTTT. Protein sequence: CASSSSGLGTTDTQYF.

This chain joins TRBV2 and TRBJ2-1, with 9 nucleotides matching TRBD1. Germline-derived CDR1 and CDR2 are SNHLY and FYNNEI. This CDR3 comprises 15 residues. Losses at the gene ends were 6 bases for V and 5 bases for J; bases not matched to a gene: 8. The CDR3 is CASSPDRGNNNEQFF. The CDR3 DNA follows: TGTGCCAGCAGCCCAGACAGGGGGAACAACAATGAGCAGTTCTTC.

This clonotype was detected only a few times. The chain uses TRBV12-3 or TRBV12-4 and TRBJ2-1, with 7 bases fitting TRBD1. The CDR3 has 15 amino acids. With 6 bases clipped from V and 5 bases from J, the junction kept 10 bases outside the gene matches. In DNA form, the CDR3 reads TGTGCCAGCAGCTCCGACAGGGTGAGCAACAATGAGCAGTTCTTC. Translated: CASSSDRVSNNEQFF.

This clonotype was counted many times. V usage is TRBV27 and J usage is TRBJ1-2; D might be TRBD1 (6 bases). Trimming shortened V by 2 bases and J by 2 bases, and 12 bases separated the two germline ends. The CDR3 extends over 15 amino acids. Germline assignment: CDR1 MNHEY and CDR2 SMNVEV (reference sequence). The CDR3 loop is CASSLAAGANYGYTF. CDR3 nucleotide sequence: TGTGCCAGCAGTTTAGCAGCAGGGGCCAACTATGGCTACACCTTC.

The chain links TRBV7-8 to TRBJ1-2; D is possibly TRBD1 (6 bases). Trimming removed 4 bases from V and 13 bases from J, with 16 bases in between. Germline assignment: CDR1 SGHVS and CDR2 FQNEAQ. The CDR3 spans 12 residues. CDR3 sequence reads: CASSSPDRSCTF. The DNA for the CDR3 is TGTGCCAGCAGCTCCCCTGACAGGAGCTGCACCTTC.

This clonotype showed up just a few times. This chain links TRBV5-1 with TRBJ2-3; 7 bases are a match to TRBD2. Per germline, CDR1 SGHRS and CDR2 YFSETQ. Trimming at V came to 6 bases and at J to 6 bases, leaving 7 bases not matched to a gene. The CDR3 extends over 13 amino acids. This CDR3 reads CASTRNGGDTQYF. In DNA, the CDR3 is TGCGCCAGCACTCGGAACGGGGGGGATACGCAGTATTTT. Complete variable domain (other parts from reference TRBV5-1 and TRBJ2-3): KAGVTQTPRYLIKTRGQQVTLSCSPISGHRSVSWYQQTPGQGLQFLFEYFSETQRNKGNFPGRFSGRQFSNSRSEMNVSTLELGDSALYLCASTRNGGDTQYFGPGTRLTVL.

This clonotype was seen more than once but under ten times. The chain joins TRBV6-2 or TRBV6-3 to TRBJ2-2, with D tentatively TRBD2 (5 bases). There are 15 residues in the CDR3. The V gene's germline CDR1 is MNHEY and CDR2 SVGEGT. Trimming took 6 bases from V and 6 from J, leaving 17 bases between them. Here the CDR3 DNA reads TGTGCCAGCAGACCCTCGGGCCACGGGGCCGGGGAGCTGTTTTTT. Amino acids: CASRPSGHGAGELFF.

The gene calls are TRBV20-1 and TRBJ2-3; weak D call: TRBD2 (5 bases). V lost 6 bases to trimming and J lost 2 bases, with 12 bases between them. Per germline, CDR1 DFQATT and CDR2 SNEGSKA (reference sequence). The length of the CDR3 is 13 residues. The CDR3 spells CSASGPATDTQYF. Written as DNA, the CDR3 is TGCAGTGCCAGCGGCCCAGCCACAGATACGCAGTATTTT.

The rearrangement joins TRBV20-1 to TRBJ1-6; D unclear. This CDR3 comprises 13 residues. Germline loops: CDR1 DFQATT, CDR2 SNEGSKA (reference sequence). Trimming removed 2 bases at V and 8 bases at J, with 10 bases between. The DNA for the CDR3 is TGCAGTGCTAGATACGGCGGTGATTCACCCCTCCACTTT. Residues: CSARYGGDSPLHF.

This sequence joins TRBV15 and TRBJ2-3; 7 bases are a match to TRBD2. This CDR3 comprises 17 residues. V lost 0 bases and J lost 2; bases outside the gene matches: 8. Germline V gene data show CDR1 as LNHNV and CDR2 as YYDKDF (reference sequence). CDR3 sequence reads: CATSREKAGGYTDTQYF. Written as DNA, the CDR3 is TGTGCCACCAGCAGAGAAAAGGCCGGGGGGTACACAGATACGCAGTATTTT.

The chain links TRBV20-1 to TRBJ2-4, with 7 bases lining up with TRBD2. Germline V gives CDR1 DFQATT, CDR2 SNEGSKA (reference sequence). Trimming cost V 3 bases and J 7 bases; bases outside gene matches: 15. The CDR3 covers 16 residues. The chain's CDR3 is CSARGRDYTQTNIQYF. The DNA of the CDR3 is TGCAGTGCTAGGGGACGGGACTATACCCAGACGAACATTCAGTACTTC.

The sample holds a few counts of this clonotype. V usage is TRBV4-2 and J usage is TRBJ2-7; maybe TRBD1 (6 bases). The germline V gene encodes CDR1 LGHNA and CDR2 YNFKEQ. V was trimmed by 0 bases and J by 3 bases, leaving 18 bases between them. The length of the CDR3 is 17 residues. The CDR3 sequence is CASSQEGSPGHFYEQYF. In nucleotides, the CDR3 is TGTGCCAGCAGCCAAGAAGGGTCCCCGGGACACTTCTACGAGCAGTACTTC.

The V gene is TRBV10-3, the J gene TRBJ2-1; 9 bases are a match to TRBD1. Germline V CDR1 and CDR2: ENHRY, SYGVKD. J gave up 4 bases and V 11 bases, and 9 bases lay outside the gene matches. The CDR3 is 14 residues long. The CDR3 bases are TGTGCCGTCTCGCAAGGACAGGGGTACAATGAGCAGTTCTTC. Its protein is CAVSQGQGYNEQFF.

The rearrangement links TRBV4-1 to TRBJ2-5; 12 bases are shared with TRBD2. This CDR3 has 16 residues. The J segment lost 1 base and the V segment lost 4 bases, leaving 4 bases of the junction unmatched. Germline V gene data show CDR1 as MGHRA and CDR2 as YSYEKL. The CDR3 sequence: CASSRGLAGLQETQYF. As DNA, the CDR3 is TGCGCCAGCAGCCGGGGACTAGCGGGCCTCCAAGAGACCCAGTACTTC.

This chain joins TRBV7-6 and TRBJ2-1, with 7 bases fitting TRBD2. This CDR3 comprises 12 residues. V shed 1 base, J shed 14 bases, and the junction held 5 bases outside the gene matches. Germline V gene data show CDR1 as SGHVS and CDR2 as FNYEAQ. CDR3 DNA: TGTGCCAGCAGCTTAGGTGCGGGGGTCGAGTTCTTC. Its protein is CASSLGAGVEFF.

The chain is built from TRBV21-1 and TRBJ2-1; TRBD1 was called by the table and not checked on the DNA. TRBV21-1 is flagged as a pseudogene. The CDR3 spans 17 residues. The CDR3 spells CASLLARQASSYNEQFF. The CDR3 nucleotides are TGTGCCAGTCTCCTAGCAAGACAGGCCAGCTCCTACAATGAGCAGTTCTTC.

The chain is built from TRBV12-3 or TRBV12-4 and TRBJ1-2; TRBD1 agrees at 7 bases. This CDR3 region has 14 residues. J was trimmed by 4 bases and V by 6 bases; bases with no gene match: 8. CDR3 sequence reads: CASREQGFGYGYTF. In DNA form, the CDR3 reads TGTGCCAGCAGGGAACAGGGGTTTGGCTATGGCTACACCTTC.

The V and J genes are TRBV30 and TRBJ2-3; no clear D gene. Germline assignment: CDR1 GTSNPN and CDR2 SVGIG (reference sequence). V was clipped by 0 bases and J by 2 bases, with 6 bases between them. There are 13 residues in the CDR3. CDR3: CAWSVLFTDTQYF. For the CDR3, the DNA is TGTGCCTGGAGTGTTCTATTCACAGATACGCAGTATTTT.

This rearrangement joins TRBV13 to TRBJ2-7, with 7 nucleotides matching TRBD1. Germline-derived CDR1 and CDR2 are PRHDT and FYEKMQ (reference sequence). The CDR3 extends over 14 amino acids. V lost 6 bases, J lost 0 bases, and 5 bases stayed unmatched. CDR3 amino acids: CASRTSGGSYEQYF. CDR3 bases: TGTGCCAGCAGGACCTCAGGGGGCTCCTACGAGCAGTACTTC.

This clonotype has more than one count but fewer than ten. V usage is TRBV12-3 or TRBV12-4 and J usage is TRBJ2-3, with D hard to call. The V gene lost 1 base and the J gene lost 5 bases, with 7 bases spanning the gap. The CDR3 spans 13 residues. CDR3 DNA: TGTGCCAGCAGTTTAGGTGGTAAAGATACGCAGTATTTT. This translates into CASSLGGKDTQYF.